The source of this T cell receptor beta chain is a study of graft-versus-host responses after intestinal transplantation. Study information: Every recipient had anti-thymocyte globulin induction and roughly 3 years of tacrolimus plus steroids.

To note about this clone: Its antigen remains unidentified.

Germline-derived CDR1 and CDR2 are MNHNS and SASEGT. The CDR3 is made up of 14 amino acids. V lost 1 base and J lost 6; bases outside the gene matches: 5. Regarding the study as a whole: GvH clone levels peaked in circulation, and this peak was associated with early post-transplant HvG declines.

Repertoires were generated with immunoSEQ multiplex PCR, while TCRdb's copy carries only in-frame clones and drops some. The sample holds some 130,000 clones, 90% to 95% seen once. This sequence joins TRBV6-1 and TRBJ1-2; 7 bases map to TRBD1. The receptor comes from a human donor who received an intestinal transplant. Sequences were derived from unstimulated CD4+ T cells sorted from spleen or lymph node cells, sampled before intestinal transplant. The CDR3 DNA reads as TGTGCCAGCAGTGAAGGGGGAGGGACAGATGGCTACACCTTC. Translation gives CASSEGGGTDGYTF.